Below, 9 T cell receptor beta chains from the same sample are listed, as sequenced in a study of a mutant IDH1 vaccine in newly diagnosed glioma. These receptors are not linked to any known antigen. The time point here: week 23, last vaccination. Each vaccine dose was 300 ug of mutant IDH1 20-mer peptide, with topical imiquimod. The table came from immunoSEQ multiplex PCR; TCRdb's copy has only in-frame clones and leaves some out. The sample contains some 80,000 clones, approximately 89% of which appear only once. Material: PBMCs, obtained from a glioma patient whose treatment included an IDH1 peptide vaccine. These receptors were obtained from a woman aged 50 to 60 with glioma.

Comment on this clone: The sample holds other DNA sequences that translate to the same CDR3. This chain joins TRBV19 and TRBJ1-5, with D perhaps matching TRBD1 (5 bases). Germline lookup yields CDR1 LNHDA and CDR2 SQIVND (reference sequence). The CDR3 has 14 amino acids. The V gene lost 3 bases and the J gene lost 3 bases, with 9 bases spanning the gap. The CDR3 spells CASSIRDSNQPQHF. In DNA, the CDR3 is TGTGCCAGTAGTATCAGGGATTCCAATCAGCCCCAGCATTTT.

The chain employs TRBV5-4 and TRBJ2-5; weak D call: TRBD1 (6 bases). This CDR3 comprises 13 residues. Trimming took 4 bases from V and 3 from J, leaving 10 bases between them. Germline V gives CDR1 SGHNT, CDR2 YYREEE (reference sequence). CDR3 in DNA: TGTGCCAGCAGCGTACAGGGTAAAGAGACCCAGTACTTC. Translation: CASSVQGKETQYF.

The rearrangement joins TRBV4-1 to TRBJ2-4; D uncertain. V shed 4 bases and J shed 5 bases, with 3 bases lying between them. The CDR3 spans 11 residues. CDR1 is MGHRA, CDR2 YSYEKL, per germline. The DNA for the CDR3 is TGCGCCAGCAGCCTGCAAAACATTCAGTACTTC. Amino acids: CASSLQNIQYF.

The chain couples TRBV9 to TRBJ2-3; D unclear. Germline V lookup: CDR1 SGDLS, CDR2 YYNGEE. V was trimmed by 1 base and J by 3 bases, leaving 12 bases between them. The CDR3 extends over 15 amino acids. CDR3 in amino acids: CASSVSPGRTDTQYF. CDR3 bases: TGTGCCAGCAGCGTATCCCCAGGTCGTACAGATACGCAGTATTTT.

A few counts support this clone. This chain uses TRBV7-2 with TRBJ2-1; D not certain. The CDR3 has 15 residues. Between the trimmed V and J ends, which lost 5 bases and 0 bases, there was a span of 11 bases. CDR1 and CDR2 from the germline V gene are SGHTA and FQGNSA. DNA for the CDR3: TGTGCCAGCAGCACTGTGAGGAGCTCCTACAATGAGCAGTTCTTC. As protein: CASSTVRSSYNEQFF. Full variable domain (rest looked up from reference TRBV7-2 and TRBJ2-1): GAGVSQSPSNKVTEKGKDVELRCDPISGHTALYWYRQSLGQGLEFLIYFQGNSAPDKSGLPSDRFSAERTGGSVSTLTIQRTQQEDSAVYLCASSTVRSSYNEQFFGPGTRLTVL.

This clone appeared once. The chain recombines TRBV15 with TRBJ2-7; D is perhaps TRBD2 (5 bases). Germline CDR1 and CDR2: LNHNV and YYDKDF (reference sequence). The CDR3 is 15 amino acids. The V gene lost 0 bases and the J gene lost 2 bases, with 11 bases spanning the gap. CDR3 protein: CATSRERVPTYEQYF. DNA for the CDR3: TGTGCCACCAGCAGAGAGAGGGTACCTACCTACGAGCAGTACTTC.

The rearrangement uses TRBV6-1 and TRBJ2-5, with TRBD2 as a possible D gene (7 bases). Trimming took off 3 bases at V and 0 bases at J, with 11 bases between the two ends. The germline CDR1 and CDR2 sequences are MNHNS and SASEGT. The CDR3 contains 15 residues. The CDR3 DNA reads TGTGCCAGCAGTGAGGGGGGGGCCTACCAAGAGACCCAGTACTTC. Protein: CASSEGGAYQETQYF.

A few counts support this clone. V gene TRBV27 combines with J gene TRBJ2-2; TRBD2 might be the D (6 bases). CDR1 MNHEY and CDR2 SMNVEV come from the germline V gene (reference sequence). V lost 6 bases to trimming and J lost 3 bases, with 11 bases between them. This CDR3 has 14 residues. The CDR3 region has the DNA TGTGCCAGCAGGGGACTCACCTACACCGGGGAGCTGTTTTTT. This gives the protein CASRGLTYTGELFF.

There are a few counts of this clone. The V gene is TRBV15, the J gene TRBJ1-3, with 9 positions matching TRBD1. Germline V gene data show CDR1 as LNHNV and CDR2 as YYDKDF (reference sequence). The CDR3 is made up of 15 amino acids. V was clipped by 5 bases and J by 2 bases; unmatched bases: 4. In DNA, the CDR3 is TGTGCCACCAGCTACCGGACAGGGGCTGGAAACACCATATATTTT. Translating gives CATSYRTGAGNTIYF.